This entry lists 10 T cell receptor beta chains sequenced from one sample in a study of CD8 T cells in Susac syndrome. RNA in amounts of about 0.45 to 1 ug was reverse transcribed with random hexamers. TCRdb re-derived calls from the immunoSEQ multiplex PCR reads in MiXCR, one entry per CDR3 protein. The table has about 210,000 distinct CDR3 sequences, about 95% seen once. The sequenced sample consisted of CD4+ T cells from PBMCs. These receptors were taken from a human donor with multiple sclerosis.

This chain links TRBV29-1 with TRBJ2-2; D gene uncertain. Germline V gene data show CDR1 as SQVTM and CDR2 as ANQGSEA. Trimming cost V 4 bases and J 4 bases, with 4 bases left between them. CDR3 length: 11 residues. As DNA, the CDR3 is TGCAGCGTTGGGGCCACCGGGGAGCTGTTTTTT. The encoded protein is CSVGATGELFF.

The chain uses TRBV20-1 and TRBJ1-5; maybe TRBD1 (5 bases). The CDR3 loop spans 14 amino acids. The V gene's germline CDR1 is DFQATT and CDR2 SNEGSKA (reference sequence). Trimming removed 3 bases from V and 7 bases from J, with 16 bases in between. The CDR3 protein is CSASVPGGGQPQHF. The CDR3 DNA sequence: TGCAGTGCTAGTGTCCCCGGGGGTGGGCAGCCCCAGCATTTT.

This clonotype appeared once. The chain employs TRBV20-1 and TRBJ2-1, with D maybe TRBD2 (7 bases). The CDR3 contains 16 residues. V was clipped by 6 bases and J by 6 bases, with 24 bases between them. Germline V gene sequence: CDR1 DFQATT, CDR2 SNEGSKA (reference sequence). The DNA for the CDR3 is TGCAGTGCCCTACCCGGGGGGCCTAGACAACTCAATGAGCAGTTCTTC. Amino acids: CSALPGGPRQLNEQFF.

This chain connects TRBV29-1 to TRBJ1-2; the D is unclear. This CDR3 has 12 residues. The germline V gene encodes CDR1 SQVTM and CDR2 ANQGSEA. Deletions cut 5 bases from V and 2 bases from J, with 9 bases between. CDR3 residues: CSVLLRNYGYTF. The CDR3 DNA is TGCAGCGTTCTTCTAAGAAACTATGGCTACACCTTC.

The chain has TRBV29-1 and TRBJ2-1, with D maybe TRBD2 (6 bases). From germline, CDR1 is SQVTM and CDR2 ANQGSEA. The V and J ends lost 0 bases and 10 bases respectively, with 13 bases between them. The CDR3 covers 13 residues. As DNA, the CDR3 is TGCAGCGTTGAAGACTGGGGGGAAGGAGAGCAGTTCTTC. Its translation is CSVEDWGEGEQFF.

This chain links TRBV11-2 with TRBJ2-3; no definite D call. V lost 0 bases and J 6 bases, leaving 7 bases between the germline ends. The germline gives CDR1 SGHAT, CDR2 FQNNGV. The CDR3 length is 13 residues. The CDR3 DNA reads TGTGCCAGCAGCTTAGATTTGGGGGATACGCAGTATTTT. It encodes CASSLDLGDTQYF.

This chain uses TRBV6-5 with TRBJ2-1; TRBD1 is a possible D gene (5 bases). V was shortened by 2 bases and J by 4 bases, with 15 bases between the two germline ends. This CDR3 is built from 16 residues. Per the germline V gene, CDR1 is MNHEY and CDR2 is SVGAGI. The CDR3 region has the DNA TGTGCCAGCAGTTACGGGGCAGGGATATCATACAATGAGCAGTTCTTC. Translating it yields CASSYGAGISYNEQFF.

The CDR3 sequence is CASSQVRDSGANVLTF. The CDR3 DNA follows: TGCGCCAGCAGCCAAGTCAGGGATTCTGGGGCCAACGTCCTGACTTTC. The chain couples TRBV4-1 to TRBJ2-6; TRBD1 might be the D (5 bases). V was shortened by 1 base and J by 1 base, with 8 bases between the two germline ends. The germline gives CDR1 MGHRA, CDR2 YSYEKL. The CDR3 totals 16 residues.

CDR3 residues: CASKTGLAVVNEQFF. CDR3 DNA sequence: TGTGCCAGCAAGACGGGCCTAGCGGTAGTCAATGAGCAGTTCTTC. The chain uses TRBV2 and TRBJ2-1, with 7 bases that match TRBD2. CDR1 is SNHLY and CDR2 is FYNNEI in the germline V gene. The CDR3 consists of 15 residues. The J segment lost 6 bases and the V segment lost 7 bases, leaving 12 bases of the junction unmatched.

The CDR3 DNA reads TGTGCCAGCAGCCAAGCCCCTGGGGTCACCGGGGAGCTGTTTTTT. It codes for CASSQAPGVTGELFF. The genes are TRBV4-2 and TRBJ2-2; D is uncertain. The CDR3 contains 15 residues. The V gene lost 1 base and the J gene lost 4 bases, with 10 bases spanning the gap. Germline CDR1 is LGHNA and CDR2 is YNFKEQ.